The 13 T cell receptor beta chains reported below all come from one sample, sequenced in a study of T cells in Graves' hyperthyroidism and ophthalmopathy. Regions amplified from RNA transcripts were the TCR beta CDR3 regions. The HTBI primer set drove a first-round RT-PCR of the TCR CDR3. TCRdb passed the multiplex PCR reads through MiXCR, listing each CDR3 protein once. The sample lists about 540,000 distinct CDR3 sequences; around 45% were seen once. Sequenced sample: peripheral blood or thyroid tissue (not recorded which). Receptor source: a young woman with Graves' hyperthyroidism.

V gene TRBV7-9 combines with J gene TRBJ2-5; the match to TRBD2 covers 9 bases. Unmatched junction bases numbered 11, after V lost 5 bases and J lost 4 bases. The CDR3 loop spans 16 amino acids. Germline V gene data show CDR1 as SEHNR and CDR2 as FQNEAQ (reference sequence). CDR3 in amino acids: CASSQVLAGSGETQYF. Written as DNA, the CDR3 is TGTGCCAGCAGCCAGGTCCTAGCGGGGAGCGGAGAGACCCAGTACTTC.

The V and J genes are TRBV29-1 and TRBJ2-7; TRBD1 aligns across 9 bases. The germline V gene encodes CDR1 SQVTM and CDR2 ANQGSEA. V lost 7 bases, J lost 5 bases, and 9 bases stayed unmatched. CDR3 size: 13 residues. CDR3 loop: CSARPDRGDEQYF. In DNA, the CDR3 is TGCAGCGCTCGGCCCGACAGGGGGGACGAGCAGTACTTC.

This chain links TRBV19 with TRBJ1-2, with D possibly being TRBD1 (5 bases). The CDR3 contains 14 residues. Germline V gene lookup returns CDR1 LNHDA and CDR2 SQIVND (reference sequence). V shed 3 bases and J shed 4 bases, with 12 bases lying between them. CDR3 loop: CASSILPGGYGYTF. In nucleotides, the CDR3 is TGTGCCAGTAGTATTCTGCCGGGGGGCTATGGCTACACCTTC.

This clonotype showed up many times. The chain couples TRBV15 to TRBJ1-1; D uncertain. In germline, CDR1 is LNHNV, CDR2 YYDKDF (reference sequence). V shed 1 base and J shed 1 base, with 7 bases lying between them. The CDR3 consists of 14 residues. In DNA form, the CDR3 reads TGTGCCACCAGCAGAGTCTTGGGGAACACTGAAGCTTTCTTT. Residues: CATSRVLGNTEAFF. The variable domain in full, with the rest retrieved from reference TRBV15 and TRBJ1-1, is DAMVIQNPRYQVTQFGKPVTLSCSQTLNHNVMYWYQQKSSQAPKLLFHYYDKDFNNEADTPDNFQSRRPNTSFCFLDIRSPGLGDTAMYLCATSRVLGNTEAFFGQGTRLTVV.

This clonotype came up a few times. The gene calls are TRBV6-1 and TRBJ2-7; 9 bases fit TRBD1. Germline loops: CDR1 MNHNS, CDR2 SASEGT. V shed 6 bases, J shed 4 bases, and the junction held 10 bases outside the gene matches. The CDR3 covers 15 residues. DNA for the CDR3: TGTGCCAGCAGCCAAGATCTTGACAGGGGGTACGAGCAGTACTTC. Encoded protein: CASSQDLDRGYEQYF.

The J gene is TRBJ1-5, the V gene TRBV20-1; the D gene is possibly TRBD1 (5 bases). The CDR3 contains 14 residues. Germline V lookup: CDR1 DFQATT, CDR2 SNEGSKA (reference sequence). Between the trimmed V and J ends, which lost 7 bases and 2 bases, there was a span of 15 bases. CDR3 DNA: TGCAGTGTATACGGGGCTATACGCAATCAGCCCCAGCATTTT. Its protein product is CSVYGAIRNQPQHF.

The rearrangement uses TRBV2 and TRBJ2-3; 7 nucleotides align to TRBD2. The CDR3 has 15 residues. V gave up 6 bases and J gave up 0 bases; unmatched junction bases: 6. Germline CDR1 and CDR2: SNHLY and FYNNEI. CDR3 residues: CASRSSGTSTDTQYF. CDR3 sequence (DNA): TGTGCCAGCAGATCTAGCGGAACAAGCACAGATACGCAGTATTTT.

This clonotype was counted once. A much larger clone lies one base from this, so it may be a read error. The chain joins TRBV7-2 to TRBJ1-5; D is undetermined. Trimming took off 4 bases at V and 1 base at J, with 14 bases between the two ends. The germline CDR1 and CDR2 sequences are SGHTA and FQGNSA. This CDR3 comprises 16 residues. The CDR3 DNA reads as TGTACCAGCAGCTCGAGAATCAGTACAAGCAATCAGCCCCAGCATTTT. Amino acids: CTSSSRISTSNQPQHF.

On this clonotype: A much more abundant neighbour one base away suggests this may be a read error. The CDR3 here is CASSLAGTGVASF. CDR3 in DNA: TGTGCCAGCAGCTTAGCTGGGACAGGGGTAGCTTCCTTT. The rearrangement links TRBV7-9 to TRBJ1-1, with TRBD1 identical over 10 bases. In germline, CDR1 is SEHNR, CDR2 FQNEAQ (reference sequence). The CDR3 loop spans 13 amino acids.

Concerning this clonotype itself: Mismatch with germline at one junction end may stem from a read error. The genes are TRBV7-3 and TRBJ2-5; maybe TRBD1 (7 bases). This CDR3 contains 19 residues. Per the germline V gene, CDR1 is SGHTA and CDR2 is FQGTGA. This CDR3 is CASSQGTLRGTASQETQYF. In nucleotides, the CDR3 is TGCGCCAGCAGCCAAGGTACCCTCCGGGGGACAGCCTCCCAAGAGACCCAGTACTTC.

The chain links TRBV10-3 to TRBJ1-5, with unresolved D. The germline V and J ends were trimmed by 2 bases and 3 bases, with 8 bases remaining between them. Germline lookup yields CDR1 ENHRY and CDR2 SYGVKD. CDR3 size: 14 residues. This chain's CDR3 is CAISEVGVNQPQHF. The DNA for the CDR3 is TGTGCCATCAGTGAGGTAGGAGTCAATCAGCCCCAGCATTTT.

The gene calls are TRBV10-2 and TRBJ2-5; tentative D call: TRBD2 (6 bases). CDR1 and CDR2 from the germline V gene are WSHSY and SAAADI. The CDR3 length is 14 residues. Trimming pared 1 base from V and 5 bases from J, leaving 11 bases between. In DNA form, the CDR3 reads TGCGCCAGCAGTGAGTGGAGGGGTCGCGAGACCCAGTACTTC. Residues: CASSEWRGRETQYF.

This chain links TRBV7-9 with TRBJ1-6; unclear D gene. CDR1 and CDR2 from the germline V gene are SEHNR and FQNEAQ (reference sequence). There are 14 residues in the CDR3. The V end lost 9 bases, the J end lost 10 bases, and 19 bases lay between the germline ends. The CDR3 DNA sequence: TGTGCCAGTGAGAGGCTAACAAAGGACTCACCCCTCCACTTT. It is translated as CASERLTKDSPLHF. Full variable domain (remainder filled in from reference TRBV7-9 and TRBJ1-6): DTGVSQNPRHKITKRGQNVTFRCDPISEHNRLYWYRQTLGQGPEFLTYFQNEAQLEKSRLLSDRFSAERPKGSFSTLEIQRTEQGDSAMYLCASERLTKDSPLHFGNGTRLTVT.